This T cell receptor beta chain is from a study of cytomegalovirus exposure and HLA in healthy donors. Study at large: Among the approximately 400 donors who were genotyped, roughly 76% fell in the genetic ancestry cluster that is associated with self-reported Caucasian donors. Study observations and caveats: Within the data, a cluster of highly shared sequence variants was likely a sequencing artifact. Cytomegalovirus status, reportedly, was diagnosed with high specificity and sensitivity by the classifier. In a later analysis, HLA-associated beta chains showed higher expansion and lower generation probabilities than comparable chains.

The table lists this clone with a count of one. Its antigen is not known. The germline gives CDR1 MNHNS, CDR2 SASEGT. Trimming left V 10 bases short and J 0 bases short, with 13 bases between. There are 14 residues in the CDR3. A multiplex PCR was run with 60 Vbeta primers and 13 Jbeta primers. Repertoires were generated with immunoSEQ multiplex PCR, while TCRdb's copy carries only in-frame clones and drops some. Of about 80,000 clones listed, 62% are singletons. The TCR comes from a male donor in good health and CMV-seropositive. V is TRBV6-1 and J is TRBJ1-5; D might be TRBD1 (5 bases). The sample consisted of PBMCs. This chain's CDR3 is CATIGVYSNQPQHF. CDR3 coding DNA: TGTGCCACAATAGGGGTCTATAGCAATCAGCCCCAGCATTTT.